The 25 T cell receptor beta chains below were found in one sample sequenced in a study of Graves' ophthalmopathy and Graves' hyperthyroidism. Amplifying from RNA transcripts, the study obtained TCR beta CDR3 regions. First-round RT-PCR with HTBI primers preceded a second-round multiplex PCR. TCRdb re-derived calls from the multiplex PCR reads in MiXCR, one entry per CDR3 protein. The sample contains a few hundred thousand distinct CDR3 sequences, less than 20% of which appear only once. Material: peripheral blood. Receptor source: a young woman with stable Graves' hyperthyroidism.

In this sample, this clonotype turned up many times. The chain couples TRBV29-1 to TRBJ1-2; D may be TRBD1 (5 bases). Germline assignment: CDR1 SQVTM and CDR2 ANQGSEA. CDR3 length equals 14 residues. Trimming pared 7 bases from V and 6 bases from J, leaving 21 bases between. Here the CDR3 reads CSGGPGRGRDGYTF. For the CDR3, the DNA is TGCAGCGGGGGTCCGGGACGAGGGAGAGATGGCTACACCTTC.

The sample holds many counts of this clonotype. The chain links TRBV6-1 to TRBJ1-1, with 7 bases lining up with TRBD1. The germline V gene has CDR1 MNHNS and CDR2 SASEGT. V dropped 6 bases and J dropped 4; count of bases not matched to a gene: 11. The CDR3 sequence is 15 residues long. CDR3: CASRTQNRGGTEAFF. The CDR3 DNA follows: TGTGCCAGCAGGACCCAAAACAGGGGAGGCACTGAAGCTTTCTTT.

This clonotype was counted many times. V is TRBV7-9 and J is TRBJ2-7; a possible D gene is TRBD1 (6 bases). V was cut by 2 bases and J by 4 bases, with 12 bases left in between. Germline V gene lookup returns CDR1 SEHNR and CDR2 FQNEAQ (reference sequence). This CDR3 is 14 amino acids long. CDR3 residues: CASSLTGKAYEQYF. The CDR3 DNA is TGTGCCAGCAGCTTAACAGGGAAGGCGTACGAGCAGTACTTC. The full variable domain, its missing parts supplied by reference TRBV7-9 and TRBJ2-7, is DTGVSQNPRHKITKRGQNVTFRCDPISEHNRLYWYRQTLGQGPEFLTYFQNEAQLEKSRLLSDRFSAERPKGSFSTLEIQRTEQGDSAMYLCASSLTGKAYEQYFGPGTRLTVT.

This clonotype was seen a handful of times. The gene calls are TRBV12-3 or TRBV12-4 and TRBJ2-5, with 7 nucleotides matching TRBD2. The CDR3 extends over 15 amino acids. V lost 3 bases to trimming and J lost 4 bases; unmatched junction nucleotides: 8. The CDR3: CASSFGGGLSETQYF. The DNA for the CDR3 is TGTGCCAGCAGTTTTGGGGGAGGGCTGTCAGAGACCCAGTACTTC.

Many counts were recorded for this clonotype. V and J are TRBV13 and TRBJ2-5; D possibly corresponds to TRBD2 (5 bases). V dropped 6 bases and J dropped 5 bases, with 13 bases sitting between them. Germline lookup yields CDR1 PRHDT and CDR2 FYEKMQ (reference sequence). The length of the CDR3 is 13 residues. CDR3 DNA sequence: TGTGCCAGCAGTCAGGAGGCGGAGGAGACCCAGTACTTC. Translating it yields CASSQEAEETQYF. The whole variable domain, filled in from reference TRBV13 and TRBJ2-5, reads AAGVIQSPRHLIKEKRETATLKCYPIPRHDTVYWYQQGPGQDPQFLISFYEKMQSDKGSIPDRFSAQQFSDYHSELNMSSLELGDSALYFCASSQEAEETQYFGPGTRLLVL.

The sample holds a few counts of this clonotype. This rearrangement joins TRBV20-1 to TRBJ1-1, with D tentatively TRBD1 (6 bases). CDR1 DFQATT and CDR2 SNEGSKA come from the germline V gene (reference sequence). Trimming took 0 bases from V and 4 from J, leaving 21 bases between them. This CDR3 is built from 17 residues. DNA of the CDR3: TGCAGTGCTAGAGAGATCGGGAGGGGGGTCGGCGGCACTGAAGCTTTCTTT. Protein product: CSAREIGRGVGGTEAFF.

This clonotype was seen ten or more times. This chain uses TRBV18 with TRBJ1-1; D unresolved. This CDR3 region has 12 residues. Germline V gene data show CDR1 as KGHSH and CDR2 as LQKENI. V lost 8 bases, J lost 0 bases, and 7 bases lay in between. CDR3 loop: CASALVNTEAFF. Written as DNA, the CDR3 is TGTGCCAGCGCCCTGGTGAACACTGAAGCTTTCTTT.

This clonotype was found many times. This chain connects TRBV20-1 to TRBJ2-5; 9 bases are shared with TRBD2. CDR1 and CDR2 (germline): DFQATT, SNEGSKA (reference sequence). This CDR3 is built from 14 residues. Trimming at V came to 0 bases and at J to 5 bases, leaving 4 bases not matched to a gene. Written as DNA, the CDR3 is TGCAGTGCTAGAGAAGGGACTAGCTCGGAGACCCAGTACTTC. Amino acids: CSAREGTSSETQYF.

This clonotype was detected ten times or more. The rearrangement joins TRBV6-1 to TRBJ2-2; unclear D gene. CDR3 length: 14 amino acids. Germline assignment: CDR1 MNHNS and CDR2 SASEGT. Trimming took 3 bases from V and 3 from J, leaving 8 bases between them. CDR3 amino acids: CASSEGRYTGELFF. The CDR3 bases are TGTGCCAGCAGTGAGGGCAGATACACCGGGGAGCTGTTTTTT.

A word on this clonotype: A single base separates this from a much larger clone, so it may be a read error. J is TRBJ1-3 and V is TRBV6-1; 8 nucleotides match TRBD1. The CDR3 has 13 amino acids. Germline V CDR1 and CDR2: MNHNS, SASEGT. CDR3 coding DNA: TGTGCCAGCATCACAGGGGGTGGAGACACCATATATTTT. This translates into CASITGGGDTIYF.

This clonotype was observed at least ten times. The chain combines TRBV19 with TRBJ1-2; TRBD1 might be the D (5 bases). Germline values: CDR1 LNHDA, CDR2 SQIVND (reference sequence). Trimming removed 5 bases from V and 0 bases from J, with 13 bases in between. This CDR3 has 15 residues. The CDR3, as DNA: TGTGCCAGTAGTGCTACAGGACCAGCTAACTATGGCTACACCTTC. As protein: CASSATGPANYGYTF.

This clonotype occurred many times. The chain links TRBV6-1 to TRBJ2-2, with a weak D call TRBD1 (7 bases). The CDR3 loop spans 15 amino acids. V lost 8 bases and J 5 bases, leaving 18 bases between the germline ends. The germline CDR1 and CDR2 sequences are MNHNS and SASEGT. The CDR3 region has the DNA TGTGCCAGCGCCAGGGGGGCAGGGAAAACCGGGGAGCTGTTTTTT. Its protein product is CASARGAGKTGELFF.

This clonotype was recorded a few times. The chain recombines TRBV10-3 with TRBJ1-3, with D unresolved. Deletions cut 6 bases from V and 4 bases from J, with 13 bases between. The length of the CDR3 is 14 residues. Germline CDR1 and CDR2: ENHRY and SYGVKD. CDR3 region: CAIRDPLGGNTIYF. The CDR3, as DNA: TGTGCCATCAGGGACCCCTTGGGCGGAAACACCATATATTTT.

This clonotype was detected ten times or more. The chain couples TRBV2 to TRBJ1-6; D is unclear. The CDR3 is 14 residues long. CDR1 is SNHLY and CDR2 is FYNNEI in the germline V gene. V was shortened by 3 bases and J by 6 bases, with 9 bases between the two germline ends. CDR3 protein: CASSDLGANSPLHF. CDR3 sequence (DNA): TGTGCCAGCAGTGATCTAGGAGCTAATTCACCCCTCCACTTT.

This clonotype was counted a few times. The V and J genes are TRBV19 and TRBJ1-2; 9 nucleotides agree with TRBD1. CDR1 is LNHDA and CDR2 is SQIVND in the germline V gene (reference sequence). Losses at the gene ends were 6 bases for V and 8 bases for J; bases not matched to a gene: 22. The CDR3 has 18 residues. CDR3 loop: CASRSGTGQGSSSGGYTF. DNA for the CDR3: TGTGCCAGTAGAAGTGGTACGGGACAGGGATCATCGAGCGGCGGCTACACCTTC.

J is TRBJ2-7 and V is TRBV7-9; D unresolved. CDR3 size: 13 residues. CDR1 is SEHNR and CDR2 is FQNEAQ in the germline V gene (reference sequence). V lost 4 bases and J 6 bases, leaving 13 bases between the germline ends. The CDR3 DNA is TGTGCCAGCAGCTCCTTTAGCAAAGTCGAGCAGTACTTC. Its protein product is CASSSFSKVEQYF.

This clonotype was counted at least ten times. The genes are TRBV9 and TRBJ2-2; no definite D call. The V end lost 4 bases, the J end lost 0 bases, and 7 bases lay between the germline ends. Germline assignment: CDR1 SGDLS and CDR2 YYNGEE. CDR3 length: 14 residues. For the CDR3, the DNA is TGTGCCAGCAGCCCGGGCCCGAACACCGGGGAGCTGTTTTTT. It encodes CASSPGPNTGELFF.

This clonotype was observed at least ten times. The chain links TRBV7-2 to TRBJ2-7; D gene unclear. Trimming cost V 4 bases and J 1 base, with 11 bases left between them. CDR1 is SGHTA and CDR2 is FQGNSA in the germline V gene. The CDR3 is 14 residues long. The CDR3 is CASSSAPWSYEQYF. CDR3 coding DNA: TGTGCCAGCAGCTCGGCGCCATGGTCCTACGAGCAGTACTTC. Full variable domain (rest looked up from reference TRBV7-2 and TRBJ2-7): GAGVSQSPSNKVTEKGKDVELRCDPISGHTALYWYRQSLGQGLEFLIYFQGNSAPDKSGLPSDRFSAERTGGSVSTLTIQRTQQEDSAVYLCASSSAPWSYEQYFGPGTRLTVT.

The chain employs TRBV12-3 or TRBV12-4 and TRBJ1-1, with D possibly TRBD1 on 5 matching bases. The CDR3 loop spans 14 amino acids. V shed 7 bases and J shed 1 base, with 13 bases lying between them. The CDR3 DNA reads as TGTGCCAGCATCGGGGGGATCTCGAACACTGAAGCTTTCTTT. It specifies CASIGGISNTEAFF.

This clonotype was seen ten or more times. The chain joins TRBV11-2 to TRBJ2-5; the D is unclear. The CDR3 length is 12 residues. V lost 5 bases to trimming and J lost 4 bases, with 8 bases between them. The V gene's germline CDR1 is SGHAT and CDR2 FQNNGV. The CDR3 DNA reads TGTGCCAGCAGCCGAACATTAGAGACCCAGTACTTC. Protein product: CASSRTLETQYF.

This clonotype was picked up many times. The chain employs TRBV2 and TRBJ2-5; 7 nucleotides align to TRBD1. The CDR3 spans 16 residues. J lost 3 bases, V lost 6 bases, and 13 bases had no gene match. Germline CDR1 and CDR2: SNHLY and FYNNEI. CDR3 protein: CASRDLRWDREETQYF. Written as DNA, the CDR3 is TGTGCCAGCAGGGACTTACGTTGGGACAGAGAAGAGACCCAGTACTTC.

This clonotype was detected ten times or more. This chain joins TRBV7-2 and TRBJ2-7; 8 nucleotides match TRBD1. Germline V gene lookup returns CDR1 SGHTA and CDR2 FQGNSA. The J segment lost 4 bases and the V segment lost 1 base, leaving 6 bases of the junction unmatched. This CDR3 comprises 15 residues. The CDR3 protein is CASSLVGQGPYEQYF. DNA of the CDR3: TGTGCCAGCAGCTTAGTAGGACAGGGCCCATACGAGCAGTACTTC.

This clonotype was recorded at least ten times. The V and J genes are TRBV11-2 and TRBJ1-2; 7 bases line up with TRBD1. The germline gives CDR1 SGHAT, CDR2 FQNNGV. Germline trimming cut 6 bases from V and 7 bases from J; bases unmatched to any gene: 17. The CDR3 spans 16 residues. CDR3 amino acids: CASREGTAYPRSGYTF. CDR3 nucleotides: TGTGCCAGCAGGGAGGGGACAGCCTACCCAAGATCTGGCTACACCTTC.

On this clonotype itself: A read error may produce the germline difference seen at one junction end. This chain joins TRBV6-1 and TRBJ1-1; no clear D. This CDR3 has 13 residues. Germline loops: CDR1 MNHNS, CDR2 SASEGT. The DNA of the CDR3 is TGTGCCAGCCTCGAAGTCATGAACACTGATGCTTTCTTT. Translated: CASLEVMNTDAFF.

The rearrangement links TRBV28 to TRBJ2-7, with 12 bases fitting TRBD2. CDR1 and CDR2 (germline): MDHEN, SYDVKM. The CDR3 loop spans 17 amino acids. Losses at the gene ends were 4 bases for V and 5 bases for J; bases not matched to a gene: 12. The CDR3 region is CASSSLAGGPQVDEQYF. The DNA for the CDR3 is TGTGCCAGCAGTTCCCTAGCGGGAGGGCCCCAAGTAGACGAGCAGTACTTC.